Listed here are 25 T cell receptor beta chains from one sample, sequenced in a study of post-analysis software for immune sequencing data. These receptors have no identified antigens. General study findings and limits: Patients showed TRBV5-6, TRBV5-1 and TRBV20-1 among roughly 5 TRBV segments more frequent than in controls.

Each TCR beta cDNA library carried unique molecular identifiers. In TCRdb, the PCR reads were re-called with MiXCR into one record per CDR3 protein. The sample contains a few hundred thousand distinct CDR3 sequences, 30% to 45% of which appear only once. The material sequenced was blood. The receptors were sampled from a girl between 10 and 17 years old with multiple sclerosis.

The chain combines TRBV29-1 with TRBJ1-2, with 7 bases aligning to TRBD1. The CDR3 is 16 residues long. Trimming took 1 base from V and 2 from J; bases not matched to a gene: 10. Germline V lookup: CDR1 SQVTM, CDR2 ANQGSEA. The CDR3 here is CSVEVGAGGKNYGYTF. CDR3 nucleotides: TGCAGCGTTGAAGTAGGGGCAGGGGGAAAGAACTATGGCTACACCTTC. The full variable domain, its missing parts supplied by reference TRBV29-1 and TRBJ1-2, is SAVISQKPSRDICQRGTSLTIQCQVDSQVTMMFWYRQQPGQSLTLIATANQGSEATYESGFVIDKFPISRPNLTFSTLTVSNMSPEDSSIYLCSVEVGAGGKNYGYTFGSGTRLTVV.

At least ten counts were recorded for this clonotype. V and J are TRBV4-2 and TRBJ2-5; possibly TRBD1 or TRBD2 for D (5 bases each). This CDR3 is 13 amino acids long. The germline V gene has CDR1 LGHNA and CDR2 YNFKEQ. V lost 1 base and J lost 4, with 7 bases in between. The DNA for the CDR3 is TGTGCCAGCAGCCAAGCCGGGGCAGAGACCCAGTACTTC. This encodes CASSQAGAETQYF.

This clonotype was picked up a small number of times. This rearrangement joins TRBV7-9 to TRBJ2-5, with D perhaps matching TRBD1 or TRBD2 (6 bases each). This CDR3 has 11 residues. Germline V gives CDR1 SEHNR, CDR2 FQNEAQ (reference sequence). The germline V and J ends were trimmed by 4 bases and 12 bases, with 12 bases remaining between them. The CDR3 loop is CASSSPEGEYF. CDR3 DNA: TGTGCCAGCAGCTCCCCGGAGGGGGAGTACTTC.

This chain links TRBV20-1 with TRBJ1-3, with D possibly TRBD1 on 6 matching bases. Germline loops: CDR1 DFQATT, CDR2 SNEGSKA (reference sequence). There are 14 residues in the CDR3. V dropped 0 bases and J dropped 2 bases, with 8 bases sitting between them. This CDR3 is CSAREGTPGNTIYF. The CDR3, as DNA: TGCAGTGCTAGAGAAGGGACACCTGGAAACACCATATATTTT.

There are many counts of this clonotype. The CDR3 region is CASSRSGLAEETQYF. The CDR3 DNA reads as TGTGCCAGCAGCCGGTCGGGACTAGCGGAAGAGACCCAGTACTTC. The chain couples TRBV3-1 to TRBJ2-5, with TRBD2 matching 11 bases. This CDR3 spans 15 amino acids. After removal of 4 bases from V and 3 bases from J, the junction contained 4 bases not matched to a gene. The germline CDR1 and CDR2 sequences are LGHDT and YNNKEL (reference sequence).

This clonotype was detected once. The gene calls are TRBV4-1 and TRBJ1-2, with D possibly matching TRBD1 (6 bases). V was pared by 5 bases and J by 4 bases, with 17 bases between. This CDR3 spans 15 amino acids. Germline values: CDR1 MGHRA, CDR2 YSYEKL. CDR3 protein: CASSNKDSHGYGYTF. In nucleotides, the CDR3 is TGCGCCAGCAGCAACAAGGACAGCCACGGCTATGGCTACACCTTC.

This clonotype appeared a single time. The chain combines TRBV27 with TRBJ2-5; 10 bases are shared with TRBD1. The tail of the sequence fits TRBJ2-7 better, so the J call may be wrong. The CDR3 is 16 residues long. The germline V gene has CDR1 MNHEY and CDR2 SMNVEV (reference sequence). The CDR3 nucleotides read TGTGCCAGCAGACGACCAAGGGACAGGGGCTCGTACGAGCAGTACTTC. Protein: CASRRPRDRGSYEQYF.

The sample holds many counts of this clonotype. The chain has TRBV19 and TRBJ2-1; 7 bases are a match to TRBD2. V trimming: 3 bases; J trimming: 5 bases; junction bases outside the gene matches: 7. The CDR3 spans 15 residues. Germline V lookup: CDR1 LNHDA, CDR2 SQIVND (reference sequence). CDR3 DNA: TGTGCCAGTAGTATGTCGCGGGAGTGGAACAATGAGCAGTTCTTC. It codes for CASSMSREWNNEQFF. Drawing the rest from reference TRBV19 and TRBJ2-1, the complete variable domain is DGGITQSPKYLFRKEGQNVTLSCEQNLNHDAMYWYRQDPGQGLRLIYYSQIVNDFQKGDIAEGYSVSREKKESFPLTVTSAQKNPTAFYLCASSMSREWNNEQFFGPGTRLTVL.

This clonotype was observed many times. This chain links TRBV4-1 with TRBJ2-4, with TRBD1 as a possible D gene (6 bases). This CDR3 has 11 residues. V was cut by 9 bases and J by 4 bases, with 7 bases left in between. Germline values: CDR1 MGHRA, CDR2 YSYEKL. CDR3 region: CASTGKNIQYF. CDR3 nucleotide sequence: TGCGCCAGTACAGGGAAAAACATTCAGTACTTC.

J is TRBJ2-2 and V is TRBV6-2 or TRBV6-3; D might be TRBD1 or TRBD2, each matching 6 bases. The V gene's germline CDR1 is MNHEY and CDR2 SVGEGT. The CDR3 has 17 residues. V lost 4 bases to trimming and J lost 1 base, with 16 bases between them. CDR3 loop: CASSSILRGLNTGELFF. CDR3 DNA sequence: TGTGCCAGCAGTTCCATACTCCGGGGGCTGAACACCGGGGAGCTGTTTTTT.

About this clonotype: A much bigger clone sits one base away, suggesting this may be a read error. V and J are TRBV12-3 or TRBV12-4 and TRBJ1-2; maybe TRBD1 (5 bases). The CDR3 runs 13 residues. V was pared by 6 bases and J by 6 bases, with 14 bases between. CDR3 nucleotide sequence: TGTGCCAGCAGCCCGGGGCGCAGAGATGGCTACACCTTC. Residues: CASSPGRRDGYTF.

At least ten counts were recorded for this clonotype. The chain is built from TRBV5-1 and TRBJ2-1; a possible D gene is TRBD1 (6 bases). Germline V lookup: CDR1 SGHRS, CDR2 YFSETQ. Trimming shortened V by 4 bases and J by 4 bases, and 9 bases separated the two germline ends. The CDR3 covers 13 residues. The CDR3 reads CASSMDSYNEQFF. CDR3 sequence (DNA): TGCGCCAGCAGCATGGACAGTTACAATGAGCAGTTCTTC.

This clonotype has a count of ten or more. The chain combines TRBV14 with TRBJ1-1, with a weak D call TRBD1 (6 bases). The CDR3 is 15 amino acids. Deletions cut 3 bases from V and 4 bases from J, with 15 bases between. The germline CDR1 and CDR2 sequences are SGHDN and FVKESK. The CDR3 sequence: CASSQVSGAGTEAFF. The CDR3 DNA is TGTGCCAGCAGCCAGGTTTCAGGGGCAGGCACTGAAGCTTTCTTT. Looking up the rest from reference TRBV14 and TRBJ1-1 gives the full variable domain: EAGVTQFPSHSVIEKGQTVTLRCDPISGHDNLYWYRRVMGKEIKFLLHFVKESKQDESGMPNNRFLAERTGGTYSTLKVQPAELEDSGVYFCASSQVSGAGTEAFFGQGTRLTVV.

Many counts were recorded for this clonotype. V and J are TRBV18 and TRBJ2-5; D is undetermined. Trimming left V 6 bases short and J 5 bases short, with 7 bases between. The CDR3 is 11 amino acids. Germline assignment: CDR1 KGHSH and CDR2 LQKENI. CDR3 DNA: TGTGCCAGCTCCGGGTCCGAGACCCAGTACTTC. Amino acids: CASSGSETQYF.

This clonotype was counted ten times or more. The chain carries TRBV6-5 and TRBJ2-7; D gene ambiguous. This CDR3 is 16 amino acids long. V gave up 6 bases and J gave up 0 bases, with 18 bases separating them. Germline CDR1 is MNHEY and CDR2 is SVGAGI. CDR3 nucleotides: TGTGCCAGCAGCCTTGGCCCGGACCATTACTCCTACGAGCAGTACTTC. This sequence encodes CASSLGPDHYSYEQYF.

This clonotype was counted ten times or more. The genes are TRBV4-1 and TRBJ1-3, with a tentative D call TRBD1 (5 bases). The CDR3 consists of 16 residues. Between the trimmed V and J ends, which lost 0 bases and 5 bases, there was a span of 14 bases. Germline CDR1 and CDR2: MGHRA and YSYEKL. The CDR3 loop is CASSQEQGTERNTIYF. DNA of the CDR3: TGCGCCAGCAGCCAAGAGCAGGGCACGGAGCGAAACACCATATATTTT.

The chain carries TRBV29-1 and TRBJ2-7; unclear D gene. CDR1 and CDR2 (germline): SQVTM, ANQGSEA. The length of the CDR3 is 13 residues. With 4 bases removed from V and 1 base from J, the gap between germline ends came to 11 bases. This CDR3 reads CSVGSVLSYEQYF. DNA for the CDR3: TGCAGCGTTGGGTCAGTCCTATCCTACGAGCAGTACTTC.

The gene calls are TRBV7-6 and TRBJ2-4; 7 nucleotides match TRBD1. Germline V gene lookup returns CDR1 SGHVS and CDR2 FNYEAQ. Trimming cost V 5 bases and J 9 bases; bases outside gene matches: 16. The CDR3 consists of 16 residues. CDR3 nucleotides: TGTGCCAGCAGCCCCAGGGAGAGCAGACAGGGTGGCATTCAGTACTTC. Translated: CASSPRESRQGGIQYF.

Comment on this clonotype: A much bigger clone sits one base away, suggesting this may be a read error. This sequence joins TRBV5-1 and TRBJ2-3; 10 bases match TRBD2. Germline loops: CDR1 SGHRS, CDR2 YFSETQ. Losses at the gene ends were 1 base for V and 2 bases for J; bases not matched to a gene: 1. The CDR3 totals 15 residues. In DNA form, the CDR3 reads TGCGCCAGCAGCTTGCTAGCGGGAGCCACAGATACGCAGTATTTT. Its translation is CASSLLAGATDTQYF.

This rearrangement joins TRBV29-1 to TRBJ2-1; 12 positions match TRBD2. Trimming at V came to 5 bases and at J to 7 bases, leaving 12 bases not matched to a gene. Germline assignment: CDR1 SQVTM and CDR2 ANQGSEA. This CDR3 is built from 16 residues. As DNA, the CDR3 is TGCAGCGTTAAGCCACGACTAGCGGGAGAGGGGAATGAGCAGTTCTTC. Amino acids: CSVKPRLAGEGNEQFF.

The chain recombines TRBV12-3 or TRBV12-4 with TRBJ2-1; D perhaps matches TRBD2 (6 bases). V lost 7 bases, J lost 3 bases, and 10 bases lay in between. The CDR3 has 13 residues. CDR3 residues: CASNPGGYNEQFF. CDR3 in DNA: TGTGCCAGCAACCCCGGGGGCTACAATGAGCAGTTCTTC.

This sequence joins TRBV12-3 or TRBV12-4 and TRBJ1-2; D ambiguous. This CDR3 is 14 amino acids long. V shed 5 bases and J shed 1 base, with 11 bases lying between them. The DNA for the CDR3 is TGTGCCAGCAGTCCATTTGGGAGTAACTATGGCTACACCTTC. Translated: CASSPFGSNYGYTF.

CDR3 nucleotide sequence: TGCAGCGTCGCCTCCGGGAGTACGAGCACAGATACGCAGTATTTT. Translating it yields CSVASGSTSTDTQYF. The rearrangement links TRBV29-1 to TRBJ2-3, with D possibly matching TRBD2 (6 bases). This CDR3 comprises 15 residues. V shed 6 bases and J shed 0 bases, with 16 bases lying between them. The germline V gene has CDR1 SQVTM and CDR2 ANQGSEA.

This clonotype showed up many times. The gene calls are TRBV9 and TRBJ1-1, with TRBD1 identical over 7 bases. V lost 0 bases, J lost 3 bases, and 2 bases stayed unmatched. CDR1 SGDLS and CDR2 YYNGEE come from the germline V gene. The CDR3 length is 14 residues. CDR3 amino acids: CASSVGQGHTEAFF. The CDR3 DNA is TGTGCCAGCAGCGTAGGACAGGGCCACACTGAAGCTTTCTTT.

The chain employs TRBV7-2 and TRBJ2-4; tentative D call: TRBD1 (5 bases). The end of the DNA aligns better with TRBJ2-7, so the J call may be wrong. Germline V CDR1 and CDR2: SGHTA, FQGNSA. CDR3 length: 13 residues. The CDR3 loop is CASSLVKGYEQYF. The CDR3 region has the DNA TGTGCCAGCAGCTTAGTTAAGGGGTACGAGCAGTACTTC.